This TCR beta chain was captured by sequencing in a study of blood T cell repertoires in COVID-19. Using immunoSEQ multiplex PCR, the repertoire was profiled, and TCRdb retains in-frame clones only, with some absent. The data hold 150,000 to 200,000 clones, with 82% observed a single time. With 5 bases clipped from V and 5 bases from J, the junction kept 5 bases outside the gene matches. The germline CDR1 and CDR2 sequences are SNHLY and FYNNEI. The CDR3 runs to 14 residues. The TCR was taken from a woman in her 70s with acute or convalescent COVID-19. Specimen: peripheral blood. The chain is built from TRBV2 and TRBJ1-2; 10 bases match TRBD1. The CDR3 here is CASSSGTGDYGYTF. CDR3 nucleotide sequence: TGTGCCAGCAGTTCCGGGACAGGGGATTATGGCTACACCTTC.